Following are 13 T cell receptor beta chains from one sample sequenced in a study of T cell responses to AZD1222 COVID-19 vaccine. Data came from immunoSEQ multiplex PCR; TCRdb stores just in-frame clones and leaves some out. The sample lists about 83,000 clones, 80% to 90% occurring once. The sample here was peripheral blood, taken on day 0 of AZD1222 vaccination. The receptors were sampled from an adult in good health.

There are a few counts of this clone. The chain has TRBV4-3 and TRBJ2-6, with D hard to call. Germline V gene sequence: CDR1 LGHNA, CDR2 YSLEER. Trimming stripped 6 bases from V and 1 base from J, with 13 bases between. There are 16 residues in the CDR3. The CDR3 sequence is CASSSTPTSGANVLTF. CDR3 nucleotides: TGCGCCAGCAGTTCAACCCCGACATCTGGGGCCAACGTCCTGACTTTC.

This clone was observed a single time. This rearrangement joins TRBV6-2 or TRBV6-3 to TRBJ2-7; D might be TRBD1 (6 bases). Germline values: CDR1 MNHEY, CDR2 SVGEGT. Trimming took off 6 bases at V and 0 bases at J, with 12 bases between the two ends. This CDR3 spans 14 amino acids. CDR3 DNA: TGTGCCAGCAGCCAAGGGGGATTCTCCTACGAGCAGTACTTC. Its translation: CASSQGGFSYEQYF.

The DNA of the CDR3 is TGCGCCAGCAGCTTGGCGGGGGAGGGCCAGTACTTC. Its protein product is CASSLAGEGQYF. This sequence joins TRBV5-1 and TRBJ2-5; TRBD2 matches at 7 bases. J lost 10 bases, V lost 0 bases, and 3 bases had no gene match. The CDR3 runs to 12 residues. Looked up from germline, CDR1 is SGHRS and CDR2 is YFSETQ.

The CDR3 DNA is TGTGCCAGCAGCTTGTCGGCTAGCGGACCTCCGGATACGCAGTATTTT. This codes for CASSLSASGPPDTQYF. The chain uses TRBV5-4 and TRBJ2-3, with TRBD2 matching 7 bases. This CDR3 region has 16 residues. V was pared by 1 base and J by 6 bases, with 11 bases of the junction left unmatched. Germline V CDR1 and CDR2: SGHNT, YYREEE (reference sequence).

This clone appeared a few times. The rearrangement joins TRBV5-8 to TRBJ2-5; D not resolved. Germline-derived CDR1 and CDR2 are SGHTS and YDEGEE. Trimming took 0 bases from V and 2 from J, leaving 8 bases between them. This CDR3 region has 14 residues. The CDR3 region is CASSLGIQQETQYF. DNA of the CDR3: TGTGCCAGCAGCTTGGGGATCCAGCAAGAGACCCAGTACTTC.

V usage is TRBV7-3 and J usage is TRBJ2-1, with a weak D call TRBD1 (5 bases). Germline lookup yields CDR1 SGHTA and CDR2 FQGTGA. V dropped 0 bases and J dropped 1 base, with 7 bases sitting between them. CDR3 length: 15 amino acids. Here the CDR3 reads CASSLTRDSYNEQFF. In nucleotides, the CDR3 is TGTGCCAGCAGCTTAACCAGGGATTCCTACAATGAGCAGTTCTTC.

The J gene is TRBJ2-7, the V gene TRBV20-1; D not resolved. This CDR3 has 11 amino acids. Trimming stripped 5 bases from V and 3 bases from J, with 8 bases between. CDR1 is DFQATT and CDR2 is SNEGSKA in the germline V gene (reference sequence). DNA for the CDR3: TGCAGTGCTTCCTCAGGCTACGAGCAGTACTTC. As protein: CSASSGYEQYF.

This clone was recorded once. The genes are TRBV19 and TRBJ2-1; 7 bases align to TRBD2. Germline lookup yields CDR1 LNHDA and CDR2 SQIVND (reference sequence). The CDR3 runs 13 residues. V dropped 5 bases and J dropped 9; count of bases not matched to a gene: 7. This CDR3 reads CASSWGGPGEQFF. The CDR3 DNA reads TGTGCCAGTAGTTGGGGGGGTCCCGGTGAGCAGTTCTTC.

This chain joins TRBV3-1 (or the pseudogene TRBV3-2) and TRBJ1-6, with no clear D. Trimming removed 3 bases from V and 3 bases from J, with 6 bases in between. This CDR3 contains 14 residues. Germline V gene sequence: CDR1 LGHDT, CDR2 YNNKEL (reference sequence). CDR3 nucleotide sequence: TGTGCCAGCAGCCAGGGTTTCTATAATTCACCCCTCCACTTT. The encoded protein is CASSQGFYNSPLHF.

The chain couples TRBV5-5 to TRBJ2-2; 12 positions match TRBD2. The germline gives CDR1 SGHKS, CDR2 YYEKEE (reference sequence). Unmatched junction bases numbered 4, after V lost 3 bases and J lost 7 bases. This CDR3 spans 15 amino acids. CDR3: CASSSTSGSDGELFF. The CDR3 nucleotides read TGTGCCAGCAGCTCGACTAGCGGGAGCGACGGGGAGCTGTTTTTT.

The rearrangement joins TRBV14 to TRBJ2-1; tentative D call: TRBD2 (6 bases). The ends were cut back, 4 bases at V and 10 bases at J, with 14 bases in the middle. CDR3 length: 13 amino acids. Germline values: CDR1 SGHDN, CDR2 FVKESK. CDR3 sequence (DNA): TGTGCCAGCAGCCCTATGGCGGGGTCGGAGCAGTTCTTC. As protein: CASSPMAGSEQFF. The whole variable domain, remainder taken from reference TRBV14 and TRBJ2-1, is EAGVTQFPSHSVIEKGQTVTLRCDPISGHDNLYWYRRVMGKEIKFLLHFVKESKQDESGMPNNRFLAERTGGTYSTLKVQPAELEDSGVYFCASSPMAGSEQFFGPGTRLTVL.

The chain uses TRBV6-5 and TRBJ2-7; D might be TRBD2 (5 bases). Trimming shortened V by 4 bases and J by 6 bases, and 10 bases separated the two germline ends. The germline V gene encodes CDR1 MNHEY and CDR2 SVGAGI. The CDR3 spans 12 residues. Written as DNA, the CDR3 is TGTGCCAGCAGTTCGACGAGCGGCGAGCAGTACTTC. Translating gives CASSSTSGEQYF.

The J gene is TRBJ2-3, the V gene TRBV24-1; TRBD1 is a possible D gene (6 bases). Germline assignment: CDR1 KGHDR and CDR2 SFDVKD. V lost 3 bases and J 0 bases, leaving 9 bases between the germline ends. This CDR3 has 15 residues. The CDR3 here is CATSDAGQSTDTQYF. The CDR3 DNA reads as TGTGCCACCAGTGATGCTGGACAGAGCACAGATACGCAGTATTTT.